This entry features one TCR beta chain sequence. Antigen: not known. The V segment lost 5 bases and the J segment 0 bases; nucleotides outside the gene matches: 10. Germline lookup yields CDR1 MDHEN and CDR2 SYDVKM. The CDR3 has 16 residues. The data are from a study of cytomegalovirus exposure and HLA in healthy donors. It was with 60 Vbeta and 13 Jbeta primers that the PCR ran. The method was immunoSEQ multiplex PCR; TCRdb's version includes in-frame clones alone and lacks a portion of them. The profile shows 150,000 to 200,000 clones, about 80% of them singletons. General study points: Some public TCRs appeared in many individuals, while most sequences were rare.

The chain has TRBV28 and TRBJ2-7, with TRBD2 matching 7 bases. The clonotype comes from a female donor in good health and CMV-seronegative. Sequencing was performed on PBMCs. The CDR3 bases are TGTGCCAGCAGTCGGGGAGGGTCTGCTAGCTCCTACGAGCAGTACTTC. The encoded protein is CASSRGGSASSYEQYF.